A single sample gave rise to the 6 T cell receptor beta chains below, sequenced in a study of blood T cell repertoires in COVID-19. Some clones are missing from TCRdb's copy, which holds only in-frame ones; the method was immunoSEQ multiplex PCR. The sample lists fewer than 300,000 clones, approximately 86% seen once, with approximately 9.8% in the top ten. Input material: peripheral blood. The receptors here all came from a middle-aged man who had recovered from COVID-19.

The chain has TRBV5-1 and TRBJ2-7; maybe TRBD1 (6 bases). Germline V CDR1 and CDR2: SGHRS, YFSETQ. V lost 2 bases to trimming and J lost 3 bases, with 12 bases between them. This CDR3 contains 14 residues. DNA for the CDR3: TGCGCCAGCAGCTTATTCAGGGGCGGCTACGAGCAGTACTTC. It translates to CASSLFRGGYEQYF.

This clone appeared a single time. The chain joins TRBV10-3 to TRBJ2-4; weak D call: TRBD1 (6 bases). The V gene lost 6 bases and the J gene lost 2 bases, with 11 bases spanning the gap. CDR3 length equals 14 residues. Germline V gives CDR1 ENHRY, CDR2 SYGVKD. The DNA of the CDR3 is TGTGCCATCAGCAACGGGACAACCAAAAACATTCAGTACTTC. Amino acids: CAISNGTTKNIQYF.

The chain links TRBV27 to TRBJ2-1; TRBD2 matches at 10 bases. Germline values: CDR1 MNHEY, CDR2 SMNVEV (reference sequence). This CDR3 contains 15 residues. V gave up 5 bases and J gave up 6 bases; unmatched junction bases: 7. CDR3 region: CASSLTSGRFNEQFF. Written as DNA, the CDR3 is TGTGCCAGCAGTCTGACTAGCGGGCGATTCAATGAGCAGTTCTTC.

V and J are TRBV7-2 and TRBJ2-2, with a possible D match to TRBD1 (7 bases). Germline V gene data show CDR1 as SGHTA and CDR2 as FQGNSA. The V gene lost 0 bases and the J gene lost 5 bases, with 16 bases spanning the gap. This CDR3 spans 17 amino acids. This CDR3 reads CASSLALWTGGTGELFF. In nucleotides, the CDR3 is TGTGCCAGCAGCTTAGCACTCTGGACAGGAGGGACCGGGGAGCTGTTTTTT.

This sequence joins TRBV3-1 (or the pseudogene TRBV3-2) and TRBJ2-1; 8 nucleotides match TRBD2. The CDR3 loop spans 15 amino acids. Trimming cost V 4 bases and J 5 bases; bases outside gene matches: 7. Per germline, CDR1 LGHDT and CDR2 YNNKEL (reference sequence). The CDR3 reads CASSLSGRGNNEQFF. CDR3 bases: TGTGCCAGCAGCCTAAGCGGGAGAGGAAACAATGAGCAGTTCTTC.

This clone was observed once. The V and J genes are TRBV7-3 and TRBJ1-1; D is undetermined. The germline V gene has CDR1 SGHTA and CDR2 FQGTGA. The V end lost 1 base, the J end lost 3 bases, and 21 bases lay between the germline ends. This CDR3 spans 18 amino acids. CDR3 in amino acids: CASSLSPPAGVGDTEAFF. CDR3 coding DNA: TGTGCCAGCAGCTTAAGTCCCCCGGCAGGCGTCGGCGACACTGAAGCTTTCTTT. Using reference TRBV7-3 and TRBJ1-1 for the parts outside the CDR3, the full variable domain is GAGVSQTPSNKVTEKGKYVELRCDPISGHTALYWYRQSLGQGPEFLIYFQGTGAADDSGLPNDRFFAVRPEGSVSTLKIQRTERGDSAVYLCASSLSPPAGVGDTEAFFGQGTRLTVV.